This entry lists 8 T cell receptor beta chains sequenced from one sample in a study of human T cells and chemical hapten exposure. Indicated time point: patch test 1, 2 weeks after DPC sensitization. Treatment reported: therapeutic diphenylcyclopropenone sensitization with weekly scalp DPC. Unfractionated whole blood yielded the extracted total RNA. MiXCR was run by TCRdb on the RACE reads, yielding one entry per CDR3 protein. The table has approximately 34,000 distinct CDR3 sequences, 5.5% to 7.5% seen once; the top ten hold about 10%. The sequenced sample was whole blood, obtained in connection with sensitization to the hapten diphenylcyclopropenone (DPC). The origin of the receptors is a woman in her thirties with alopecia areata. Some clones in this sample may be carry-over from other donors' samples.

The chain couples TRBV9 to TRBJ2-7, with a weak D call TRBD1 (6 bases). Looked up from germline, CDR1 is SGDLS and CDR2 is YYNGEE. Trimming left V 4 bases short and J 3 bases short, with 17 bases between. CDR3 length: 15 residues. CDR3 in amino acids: CASSPQGTGIYEQYF. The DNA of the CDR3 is TGTGCCAGCAGCCCCCAGGGGACGGGCATCTACGAGCAGTACTTC.

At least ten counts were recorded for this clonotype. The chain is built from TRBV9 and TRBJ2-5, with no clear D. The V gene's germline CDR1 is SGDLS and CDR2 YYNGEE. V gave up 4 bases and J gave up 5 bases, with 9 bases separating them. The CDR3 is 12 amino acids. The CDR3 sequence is CASSPQDETQYF. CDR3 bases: TGTGCCAGCAGCCCTCAGGATGAGACCCAGTACTTC.

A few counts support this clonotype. The CDR3 loop reads CSARPSSYEQYF. In DNA, the CDR3 is TGCAGTGCTAGACCGAGCTCCTACGAGCAGTACTTC. The chain couples TRBV20-1 to TRBJ2-7, with D unresolved. Germline CDR1 and CDR2: DFQATT and SNEGSKA (reference sequence). V lost 2 bases and J lost 0, with 5 bases in between. The length of the CDR3 is 12 residues.

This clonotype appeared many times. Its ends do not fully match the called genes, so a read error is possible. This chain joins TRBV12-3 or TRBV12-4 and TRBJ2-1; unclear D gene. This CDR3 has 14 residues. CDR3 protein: CASSPTQSGHHRVF. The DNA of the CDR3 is TGTGCCAGCAGCCCAACCCAATCCGGGCACCATAGGGTCTTC.

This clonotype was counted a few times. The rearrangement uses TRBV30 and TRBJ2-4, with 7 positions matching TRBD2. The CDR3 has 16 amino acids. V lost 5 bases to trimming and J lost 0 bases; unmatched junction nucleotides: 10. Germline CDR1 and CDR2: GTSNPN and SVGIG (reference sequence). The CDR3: CAWGEEGLRAKNIQYF. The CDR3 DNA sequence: TGTGCCTGGGGGGAAGAGGGACTAAGAGCCAAAAACATTCAGTACTTC.

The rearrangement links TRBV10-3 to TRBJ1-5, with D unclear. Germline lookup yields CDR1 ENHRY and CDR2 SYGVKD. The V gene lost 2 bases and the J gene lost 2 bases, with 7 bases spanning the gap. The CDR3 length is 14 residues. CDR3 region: CAISEEGGNQPQHF. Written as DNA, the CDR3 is TGTGCCATCAGTGAGGAGGGTGGCAATCAGCCCCAGCATTTT.

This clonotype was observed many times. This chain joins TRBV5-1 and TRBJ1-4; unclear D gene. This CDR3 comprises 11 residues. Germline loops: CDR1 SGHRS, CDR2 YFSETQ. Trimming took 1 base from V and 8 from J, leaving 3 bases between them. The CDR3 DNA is TGCGCCAGCAGCTTGCGGGAAAAACTGTTTTTT. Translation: CASSLREKLFF.

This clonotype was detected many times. CDR3 sequence (DNA): TGTGCCAGCAGTGAAGGGACAGGGGGCCTGAATGAAAAACTGTTTTTT. Translating it yields CASSEGTGGLNEKLFF. The genes are TRBV12-3 or TRBV12-4 and TRBJ1-4; 12 bases map to TRBD1. V shed 5 bases, J shed 5 bases, and the junction held 6 bases outside the gene matches. The CDR3 is 16 residues long.